One sample yielded the 7 T cell receptor beta chains listed below, sequenced in a study of blood T cell repertoires in COVID-19. Using immunoSEQ multiplex PCR, the repertoire was profiled, and TCRdb retains in-frame clones only, with some absent. The repertoire has some 300,000 clones, roughly 87% of them found once; the top ten carry roughly 1%. The sample taken for sequencing was PBMCs or T cells enriched from blood (not recorded which). The origin of the receptors is a woman in her twenties or thirties who had recovered from COVID-19.

This chain joins TRBV12-5 and TRBJ2-5, with 8 bases fitting TRBD1. The ends lost 5 bases at V and 4 bases at J; junction bases unmatched: 6. Per the germline V gene, CDR1 is LGHNT and CDR2 is FRNRAP. This CDR3 has 14 amino acids. CDR3 coding DNA: TGTGCTAGTGGTCCGGGGGACAGGAGAGAGACCCAGTACTTC. Protein: CASGPGDRRETQYF.

The chain carries TRBV5-5 and TRBJ1-2, with 7 bases lining up with TRBD1. Trimming removed 4 bases from V and 4 bases from J; junction bases left unmatched: 4. Germline loops: CDR1 SGHKS, CDR2 YYEKEE (reference sequence). CDR3 length: 13 amino acids. The CDR3 region is CASSVQGSYGYTF. The CDR3 DNA sequence: TGTGCCAGCAGCGTACAGGGGAGCTATGGCTACACCTTC. Supplemented by reference TRBV5-5 and TRBJ1-2, the full variable domain reads DAGVTQSPTHLIKTRGQQVTLRCSPISGHKSVSWYQQVLGQGPQFIFQYYEKEERGRGNFPDRFSARQFPNYSSELNVNALLLGDSALYLCASSVQGSYGYTFGSGTRLTVV.

The chain links TRBV20-1 to TRBJ2-3; the match to TRBD2 covers 7 bases. The CDR3 length is 16 residues. V lost 3 bases, J lost 2 bases, and 11 bases stayed unmatched. The germline V gene encodes CDR1 DFQATT and CDR2 SNEGSKA (reference sequence). CDR3 sequence reads: CSASRSGAQATDTQYF. CDR3 DNA: TGCAGTGCTAGTCGGAGCGGGGCCCAAGCCACAGATACGCAGTATTTT.

The CDR3 reads CASSRAEVSGNTIYF. DNA for the CDR3: TGCGCCAGCAGCCGGGCCGAAGTCTCTGGAAACACCATATATTTT. V is TRBV4-1 and J is TRBJ1-3; D unclear. The V gene's germline CDR1 is MGHRA and CDR2 YSYEKL. Trimming removed 4 bases from V and 0 bases from J, with 10 bases in between. The CDR3 has 15 residues.

The chain joins TRBV28 to TRBJ1-1; no clear D gene. There are 13 residues in the CDR3. Per the germline V gene, CDR1 is MDHEN and CDR2 is SYDVKM. Deletions cut 5 bases from V and 3 bases from J, with 10 bases between. The CDR3 here is CASSPPQDTEAFF. The CDR3 DNA is TGTGCCAGCAGTCCCCCCCAGGACACTGAAGCTTTCTTT.

V usage is TRBV19 and J usage is TRBJ1-2; maybe TRBD1 (5 bases). The CDR3 is 14 amino acids. The germline CDR1 and CDR2 sequences are LNHDA and SQIVND (reference sequence). V lost 6 bases and J lost 3, with 14 bases in between. CDR3 sequence: CASRSAGIYYGYTF. The CDR3 DNA reads as TGTGCCAGTAGGTCGGCAGGGATTTACTATGGCTACACCTTC.

This clone has only one observation. At one boundary the junction diverges from the germline segment, which might be a read error. The V call is TRBV20-1, the J call TRBJ2-7; D may be TRBD2 (6 bases). The CDR3 contains 9 residues. Germline lookup yields CDR1 DFQATT and CDR2 SNEGSKA (reference sequence). The chain's CDR3 is CSALGLSKF. As DNA, the CDR3 is TGCAGTGCTTTGGGACTGAGTAAATTC.